This passage covers 19 T cell receptor beta chains from one sample sequenced in a study of read filtering for tumor transcriptome and immune sequencing. The library was built from roughly 400 ng RNA with molecular barcoded adaptors for alpha/delta and beta/gamma chains. TCRdb re-called the reads with MiXCR, one entry per CDR3 protein. Of fewer than 90,000 distinct CDR3 sequences in the sample, around 12% were seen once. Sequenced: a population of CD138-negative cells sorted from bone marrow. The receptors derive from a donor at least 40 years old with multiple myeloma.

The chain combines TRBV5-1 with TRBJ1-5; D is perhaps TRBD1 (6 bases). The CDR3 runs to 15 residues. The V end lost 4 bases, the J end lost 0 bases, and 11 bases lay between the germline ends. Germline V gene lookup returns CDR1 SGHRS and CDR2 YFSETQ. The CDR3 DNA is TGCGCCAGCAGCCTGGGGACACCTAGCAATCAGCCCCAGCATTTT. This translates into CASSLGTPSNQPQHF.

There are many counts of this clonotype. The chain carries TRBV5-1 and TRBJ2-7, with D possibly being TRBD1 (5 bases). Per the germline V gene, CDR1 is SGHRS and CDR2 is YFSETQ. The CDR3 spans 14 residues. The ends were cut back, 1 base at V and 7 bases at J, with 15 bases in the middle. CDR3 nucleotides: TGCGCCAGCAGCTTGTCCTCCAGGGATGGAGAGCAGTACTTC. It encodes CASSLSSRDGEQYF.

This clonotype was seen just once. At one boundary the junction diverges from the germline segment, which might be a read error. The chain carries TRBV30 and TRBJ1-1, with D unresolved. Germline lookup yields CDR1 GTSNPN and CDR2 SVGIG (reference sequence). There are 13 residues in the CDR3. The DNA for the CDR3 is TGTGCCTGGAGTGTAGGGCCCCTCACTGAAGCTTCCTTT. Its protein product is CAWSVGPLTEASF. Using reference TRBV30 and TRBJ1-1 for the parts outside the CDR3, the full variable domain is SQTIHQWPATLVQPVGSPLSLECTVEGTSNPNLYWYRQAAGRGLQLLFYSVGIGQISSEVPQNLSASRPQDRQFILSSKKLLLSDSGFYLCAWSVGPLTEASFGQGTRLTVV.

This clonotype was counted ten times or more. The genes are TRBV3-1 and TRBJ2-4, with no clear D. Germline V gene data show CDR1 as LGHDT and CDR2 as YNNKEL (reference sequence). Deletions cut 0 bases from V and 1 base from J, with 7 bases between. The CDR3 has 15 residues. In nucleotides, the CDR3 is TGTGCCAGCAGCCAAGAAGGCGCGGCCAAAAACATTCAGTACTTC. This encodes CASSQEGAAKNIQYF.

This clonotype was observed many times. V gene TRBV2 combines with J gene TRBJ2-7; perhaps TRBD2 as D (6 bases). Germline values: CDR1 SNHLY, CDR2 FYNNEI. This CDR3 is built from 12 residues. Trimming stripped 7 bases from V and 4 bases from J, with 11 bases between. The CDR3 loop is CASNPSGYEQYF. The CDR3 DNA reads TGTGCCAGCAACCCCAGCGGGTACGAGCAGTACTTC.

This clonotype has ten or more counts. This chain links TRBV5-1 with TRBJ2-1; 10 nucleotides agree with TRBD1. Germline values: CDR1 SGHRS, CDR2 YFSETQ. CDR3 length equals 15 residues. Germline trimming cut 6 bases from V and 7 bases from J; bases unmatched to any gene: 10. As DNA, the CDR3 is TGCGCCAGCACATCCGGGACAGGGGCGGCTAATGAGCAGTTCTTC. Residues: CASTSGTGAANEQFF. The full variable domain, in which reference TRBV5-1 and TRBJ2-1 provide the parts outside the CDR3, is KAGVTQTPRYLIKTRGQQVTLSCSPISGHRSVSWYQQTPGQGLQFLFEYFSETQRNKGNFPGRFSGRQFSNSRSEMNVSTLELGDSALYLCASTSGTGAANEQFFGPGTRLTVL.

The table lists this clonotype with many counts. The chain employs TRBV30 and TRBJ2-1; 8 bases agree with TRBD2. This CDR3 has 20 residues. From germline, CDR1 is GTSNPN and CDR2 SVGIG (reference sequence). Germline trimming cut 1 base from V and 1 base from J; bases unmatched to any gene: 18. Here the CDR3 reads CAWSAPVGTGAGESYNEQFF. The CDR3 DNA reads TGTGCCTGGAGTGCCCCCGTAGGTACAGGAGCGGGAGAATCCTACAATGAGCAGTTCTTC.

A note on this clonotype: This may stem from a read error, because a much larger clone lies one nucleotide away. The chain links TRBV18 to TRBJ2-2, with 7 bases that match TRBD2. The germline gives CDR1 KGHSH, CDR2 LQKENI. There are 14 residues in the CDR3. V dropped 0 bases and J dropped 5; count of bases not matched to a gene: 0. The CDR3 region is CASSPPRGTGELFF. The CDR3 DNA follows: TGTGCCAGCTCACCACCGCGGGGGACCGGGGAGCTGTTTTTT.

This clonotype came up many times. The chain employs TRBV5-1 and TRBJ2-1, with D possibly called TRBD1 or TRBD2 (5 bases each). The V end was cut by 3 bases, the J end by 5 bases, with 15 bases between. CDR3 length: 15 amino acids. The germline V gene has CDR1 SGHRS and CDR2 YFSETQ. In DNA form, the CDR3 reads TGCGCCAGCAGCTCGCGATTAGGGACGGACAATGAGCAGTTCTTC. Its protein product is CASSSRLGTDNEQFF.

This clonotype was detected ten times or more. This chain joins TRBV7-9 and TRBJ2-6; no clear D. The length of the CDR3 is 14 residues. Per germline, CDR1 SEHNR and CDR2 FQNEAQ (reference sequence). Deletions cut 5 bases from V and 0 bases from J, with 5 bases between. As DNA, the CDR3 is TGTGCCAGCAGCCGGCTCTCTGGGGCCAACGTCCTGACTTTC. Its translation is CASSRLSGANVLTF.

This clonotype showed up many times. The chain uses TRBV7-2 and TRBJ2-1, with D possibly being TRBD2 (6 bases). Germline CDR1 and CDR2: SGHTA and FQGNSA. There are 15 residues in the CDR3. Trimming took 3 bases from V and 9 from J, leaving 18 bases between them. The CDR3 sequence: CASSFRGSLGGEQFF. CDR3 in DNA: TGTGCCAGCAGCTTCCGGGGGTCCCTCGGCGGTGAGCAGTTCTTC.

This clonotype was observed a few times. A read error may explain this, as a much larger clone is one base away. The chain joins TRBV12-3 or TRBV12-4 to TRBJ2-1; D ambiguous. CDR3 size: 11 residues. The CDR3 is CASSLVNGQFF. The CDR3 DNA is TGTGCCAGCAGTTTAGTCAATGGGCAGTTCTTC.

Ten or more counts support this clonotype. The rearrangement joins TRBV10-3 to TRBJ1-2; tentative D call: TRBD1 (5 bases). Germline loops: CDR1 ENHRY, CDR2 SYGVKD. Trimming took 0 bases from V and 6 from J, leaving 8 bases between them. CDR3 length: 13 amino acids. In DNA form, the CDR3 reads TGTGCCATCAGTGAGTCGTGGGGCGATGGCTACACCTTC. This encodes CAISESWGDGYTF.

This clonotype was detected many times. The V call is TRBV5-1, the J call TRBJ2-5; TRBD2 matches 8 bases. The CDR3 is 14 amino acids. Germline CDR1 reads SGHRS; CDR2 reads YFSETQ. With V trimmed by 0 bases and J by 5 bases, 3 bases remained unmatched. CDR3 DNA: TGCGCCAGCAGCTTGGTGACTAGCGAGGAGACCCAGTACTTC. Translated, it gives CASSLVTSEETQYF.

The gene calls are TRBV19 and TRBJ1-5; maybe TRBD1 (5 bases). Germline V gene sequence: CDR1 LNHDA, CDR2 SQIVND (reference sequence). The ends were cut back, 2 bases at V and 0 bases at J, with 11 bases in the middle. This CDR3 has 16 amino acids. CDR3 loop: CASSIMGPNSNQPQHF. The DNA of the CDR3 is TGTGCCAGTAGTATAATGGGACCGAATAGCAATCAGCCCCAGCATTTT.

Comment on this clonotype: With a much larger clone just one base away, this may be a read error. The chain recombines TRBV6-2 or TRBV6-3 with TRBJ2-6, with unresolved D. Germline CDR1 reads MNHEY; CDR2 reads SVGEGT. Trimming removed 10 bases from V and 4 bases from J, with 14 bases in between. CDR3 length equals 14 residues. In DNA, the CDR3 is TGTGCCATTGAAGGCAGCGCCGGGGCCAACGTCCTGACTTTC. Its translation is CAIEGSAGANVLTF.

On this clonotype: Germline and junction disagree at one end, which may indicate a read error. V is TRBV5-1 and J is TRBJ1-1; a weak D match, TRBD1 (5 bases). Germline V gene lookup returns CDR1 SGHRS and CDR2 YFSETQ. The CDR3 totals 13 residues. In DNA, the CDR3 is TGCGCCAGCAGCCTCAGGGCGAACACCGAAGCTTCCTTT. It yields the protein CASSLRANTEASF.

This clonotype was counted at least ten times. The chain is built from TRBV2 and TRBJ1-1; D is ambiguous. With 2 bases removed from V and 7 bases from J, the gap between germline ends came to 8 bases. The CDR3 length is 12 residues. The germline CDR1 and CDR2 sequences are SNHLY and FYNNEI. CDR3 region: CASSERTIEAFF. DNA for the CDR3: TGTGCCAGCAGTGAACGGACCATTGAAGCTTTCTTT.

This clonotype was counted a few times. This chain joins TRBV29-1 and TRBJ2-3, with 12 bases identical to TRBD1. In germline, CDR1 is SQVTM, CDR2 ANQGSEA. With 7 bases clipped from V and 2 bases from J, the junction kept 4 bases outside the gene matches. The CDR3 sequence is 14 residues long. The CDR3 DNA sequence: TGCAGCGCTGGGACAGGGGGCACCACAGATACGCAGTATTTT. Protein sequence: CSAGTGGTTDTQYF.